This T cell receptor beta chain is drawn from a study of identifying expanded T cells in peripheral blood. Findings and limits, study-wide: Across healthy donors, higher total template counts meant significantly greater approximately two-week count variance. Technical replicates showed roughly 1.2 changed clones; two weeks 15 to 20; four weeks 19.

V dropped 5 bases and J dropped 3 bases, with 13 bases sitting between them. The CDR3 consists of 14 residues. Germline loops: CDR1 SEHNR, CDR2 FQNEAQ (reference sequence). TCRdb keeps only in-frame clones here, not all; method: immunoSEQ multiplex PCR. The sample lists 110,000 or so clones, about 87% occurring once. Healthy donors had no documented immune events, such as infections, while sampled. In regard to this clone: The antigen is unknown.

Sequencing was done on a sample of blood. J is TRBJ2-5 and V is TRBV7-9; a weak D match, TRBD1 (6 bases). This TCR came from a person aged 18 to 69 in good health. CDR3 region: CASSRGQSEETQYF. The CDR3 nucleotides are TGTGCCAGCAGCCGAGGACAGTCGGAAGAGACCCAGTACTTC.